This T cell receptor beta chain appears in the sequencing data of a study of T cell changes during pregnancy in multiple sclerosis. Clones were sequenced by immunoSEQ multiplex PCR, and TCRdb holds only the in-frame ones, with some missing. This table has 60,000 or so clones, about 89% appearing once. Germline V gene sequence: CDR1 SGDLS, CDR2 YYNGEE. CDR3 size: 14 residues. Trimming took 4 bases from V and 3 from J; bases not matched to a gene: 7. This clonotype originated in a female donor in good health, enrolled as a control in a pregnancy study. Sequenced material: CD4+ T cells from peripheral blood mononuclear cells, taken after pregnancy. This chain connects TRBV9 to TRBJ2-7, with 7 bases fitting TRBD1. The CDR3 here is CASSPRGQIYEQYF. In DNA form, the CDR3 reads TGTGCCAGCAGCCCGAGGGGACAGATCTACGAGCAGTACTTC. The variable domain in full, completed from reference TRBV9 and TRBJ2-7, reads DSGVTQTPKHLITATGQRVTLRCSPRSGDLSVYWYQQSLDQGLQFLIQYYNGEERAKGNILERFSAQQFPDLHSELNLSSLELGDSALYFCASSPRGQIYEQYFGPGTRLTVT.